These 19 T cell receptor beta chains were all obtained from the same sample, sequenced in a study of regulatory T cells in long-lasting Graves disease. Assembly of TCR beta libraries relied on iRepertoire HTBI primers together with Arm-PCR of CDR3 regions. TCRdb ran MiXCR on the multiplex PCR reads and lists one entry per CDR3 protein. The repertoire consists of 500,000 to 800,000 distinct CDR3 sequences, with about 32% occurring once and the leading ten covering 40% to 55%. Time point here: persistent/refractory GD, antithyroid drugs over 5 years with positive TRAb. After RNA was extracted from PBMCs, the TCR library was made from it. The specimen comprised peripheral blood mononuclear cells (PBMCs), sampled when the disease was refractory, from a patient treated with antithyroid drugs. Receptors originate from a female donor with Graves disease.

This rearrangement joins TRBV30 to TRBJ1-5, with D maybe TRBD1 (5 bases). The V gene's germline CDR1 is GTSNPN and CDR2 SVGIG (reference sequence). V was pared by 6 bases and J by 5 bases, with 17 bases between. This CDR3 comprises 14 residues. Here the CDR3 DNA reads TGTGCCTGCCAGCGGGACGGGGAATATCAGCCCCAGCATTTT. Protein sequence: CACQRDGEYQPQHF.

Many counts were recorded for this clonotype. Here the CDR3 reads CASSDGRNQETQYF. The DNA for the CDR3 is TGTGCCAGCAGTGACGGACGGAATCAAGAGACCCAGTACTTC. The genes are TRBV2 and TRBJ2-5; D is ambiguous. The germline CDR1 and CDR2 sequences are SNHLY and FYNNEI. This CDR3 spans 14 amino acids. Between the trimmed V and J ends, which lost 3 bases and 2 bases, there was a span of 10 bases.

The rearrangement joins TRBV4-1 to TRBJ1-2; weak D call: TRBD1 (5 bases). The CDR3 has 16 amino acids. Trimming took off 0 bases at V and 4 bases at J, with 15 bases between the two ends. The germline V gene has CDR1 MGHRA and CDR2 YSYEKL. CDR3 nucleotide sequence: TGCGCCAGCAGCCAAGATCTGCAGGGAGGGTTCTATGGCTACACCTTC. Translation: CASSQDLQGGFYGYTF.

This clonotype was detected only a few times. The V call is TRBV10-3, the J call TRBJ1-6; 8 nucleotides agree with TRBD1. CDR3 length: 13 residues. The V and J ends lost 7 bases and 6 bases, in that order; junction bases with no gene match: 2. Germline CDR1 reads ENHRY; CDR2 reads SYGVKD. CDR3 amino acids: CAIKTGGNSPLHF. The CDR3 DNA sequence: TGTGCCATCAAAACAGGGGGTAATTCACCCCTCCACTTT.

This clonotype showed up just a few times. The V gene is TRBV3-1, the J gene TRBJ1-2, with TRBD1 matching 7 bases. CDR3 length: 13 residues. Germline V gene lookup returns CDR1 LGHDT and CDR2 YNNKEL (reference sequence). The J segment lost 11 bases and the V segment lost 2 bases, leaving 8 bases of the junction unmatched. CDR3 coding DNA: TGTGCCAGCAGCCAAAATGACAGGGCTCGGTACACCTTC. Its translation: CASSQNDRARYTF.

This clonotype has more than one count but fewer than ten. The CDR3 here is CATHGPLGTEAFF. CDR3 sequence (DNA): TGTGCCACTCATGGGCCCCTGGGCACTGAAGCTTTCTTT. The chain couples TRBV19 to TRBJ1-1, with D unclear. This CDR3 has 13 amino acids. Germline V gene sequence: CDR1 LNHDA, CDR2 SQIVND (reference sequence). Between the trimmed V and J ends, which lost 10 bases and 4 bases, there was a span of 16 bases.

Turning to this clonotype: A much bigger clone sits one base away, suggesting this may be a read error. This sequence joins TRBV28 and TRBJ2-5; D is ambiguous. This CDR3 contains 13 residues. Per germline, CDR1 MDHEN and CDR2 SYDVKM. This chain's CDR3 is CASSLRYQETQHF. The CDR3 bases are TGTGCCAGCAGTTTAAGGTACCAAGAGACCCAGCACTTC.

The chain combines TRBV5-1 with TRBJ1-2; D uncertain. V was pared by 4 bases and J by 3 bases, with 10 bases between. CDR3 length equals 13 residues. The V gene's germline CDR1 is SGHRS and CDR2 YFSETQ. The CDR3 nucleotides are TGCGCCAGCAGCGTATTGGGTGACTATGGCTACACCTTC. Protein sequence: CASSVLGDYGYTF.

At least ten counts were recorded for this clonotype. V gene TRBV6-1 combines with J gene TRBJ1-1, with TRBD1 identical over 7 bases. Germline-derived CDR1 and CDR2 are MNHNS and SASEGT. The V segment lost 10 bases and the J segment 0 bases; nucleotides outside the gene matches: 8. The CDR3 extends over 14 amino acids. CDR3 region: CATYYRGLNTEAFF. CDR3 sequence (DNA): TGTGCCACCTATTACAGGGGACTGAACACTGAAGCTTTCTTT.

This clonotype was observed a few times. V is TRBV12-3 or TRBV12-4 and J is TRBJ1-5; D may be TRBD1 (6 bases). The CDR3 spans 14 residues. Between the trimmed V and J ends, which lost 3 bases and 4 bases, there was a span of 10 bases. CDR3 loop: CASSFWQGNQPQHF. Here the CDR3 DNA reads TGTGCCAGCAGTTTTTGGCAGGGGAATCAGCCCCAGCATTTT.

The genes are TRBV20-1 and TRBJ2-5; 8 bases agree with TRBD2. Germline values: CDR1 DFQATT, CDR2 SNEGSKA (reference sequence). CDR3 size: 13 residues. V lost 6 bases to trimming and J lost 5 bases; unmatched junction nucleotides: 8. The chain's CDR3 is CSAHSSGGETQYF. The CDR3 nucleotides are TGCAGTGCCCACAGCTCGGGAGGGGAGACCCAGTACTTC.

This chain uses TRBV7-3 with TRBJ2-7, with 7 positions matching TRBD2. Per the germline V gene, CDR1 is SGHTA and CDR2 is FQGTGA. The CDR3 spans 15 residues. The ends lost 5 bases at V and 1 base at J; junction bases unmatched: 8. CDR3 in amino acids: CASSLERGGSYEQYF. CDR3 DNA sequence: TGTGCCAGCAGCCTGGAGCGGGGCGGATCCTACGAGCAGTACTTC. Full variable domain (remainder filled in from reference TRBV7-3 and TRBJ2-7): GAGVSQTPSNKVTEKGKYVELRCDPISGHTALYWYRQSLGQGPEFLIYFQGTGAADDSGLPNDRFFAVRPEGSVSTLKIQRTERGDSAVYLCASSLERGGSYEQYFGPGTRLTVT.

This clonotype was seen a handful of times. The rearrangement joins TRBV12-3 or TRBV12-4 to TRBJ2-7; no firm D call. The CDR3 is 12 amino acids. The ends were cut back, 0 bases at V and 5 bases at J, with 5 bases in the middle. CDR3 amino acids: CASSLASHEQYF. For the CDR3, the DNA is TGTGCCAGCAGTTTAGCGTCCCACGAGCAGTACTTC.

This clonotype turned up a few times. The V gene is TRBV2, the J gene TRBJ2-7, with no clear D. Trimming cost V 1 base and J 0 bases, with 4 bases left between them. The CDR3 runs 13 residues. Germline V gene sequence: CDR1 SNHLY, CDR2 FYNNEI. CDR3 sequence: CASSEVISYEQYF. The CDR3 coding sequence is TGTGCCAGCAGTGAAGTCATCTCCTACGAGCAGTACTTC. Drawing the rest from reference TRBV2 and TRBJ2-7, the complete variable domain is EPEVTQTPSHQVTQMGQEVILRCVPISNHLYFYWYRQILGQKVEFLVSFYNNEISEKSEIFDDQFSVERPDGSNFTLKIRSTKLEDSAMYFCASSEVISYEQYFGPGTRLTVT.

The table lists this clonotype with a few counts. This chain links TRBV15 with TRBJ1-1; D gene uncertain. V gave up 0 bases and J gave up 5 bases, with 13 bases separating them. CDR3 length equals 15 residues. Looked up from germline, CDR1 is LNHNV and CDR2 is YYDKDF (reference sequence). Here the CDR3 reads CATSRENYVGTEAFF. The DNA of the CDR3 is TGTGCCACCAGCAGAGAGAATTACGTTGGAACTGAAGCTTTCTTT. The full variable domain, completed using reference TRBV15 and TRBJ1-1, is DAMVIQNPRYQVTQFGKPVTLSCSQTLNHNVMYWYQQKSSQAPKLLFHYYDKDFNNEADTPDNFQSRRPNTSFCFLDIRSPGLGDTAMYLCATSRENYVGTEAFFGQGTRLTVV.

This clonotype has just a few counts. The rearrangement links TRBV28 to TRBJ1-4; D ambiguous. Germline V CDR1 and CDR2: MDHEN, SYDVKM. CDR3 length: 12 amino acids. Trimming left V 4 bases short and J 12 bases short, with 12 bases between. The CDR3 bases are TGTGCCAGCAGTTCGCCGGTAGCGGAACTGTTTTTT. This codes for CASSSPVAELFF.

The genes are TRBV2 and TRBJ2-7; TRBD2 might be the D (6 bases). This CDR3 has 13 amino acids. Germline CDR1 reads SNHLY; CDR2 reads FYNNEI. V shed 7 bases and J shed 2 bases, with 12 bases lying between them. CDR3 in amino acids: CASNEGLTYEQYF. The CDR3 DNA sequence: TGTGCCAGCAATGAGGGACTCACCTACGAGCAGTACTTC.

This clonotype was counted once. The V call is TRBV6-2 or TRBV6-3, the J call TRBJ1-5; 7 bases align to TRBD1. Germline CDR1 is MNHEY and CDR2 is SVGEGT. With V trimmed by 6 bases and J by 0 bases, 14 bases remained unmatched. There are 18 residues in the CDR3. The CDR3 is CASRGGGQETYSNQPQHF. The CDR3 nucleotides read TGTGCCAGCAGGGGAGGAGGACAGGAAACATATAGCAATCAGCCCCAGCATTTT.

This chain uses TRBV7-9 with TRBJ1-2; no clear D gene. Germline V gives CDR1 SEHNR, CDR2 FQNEAQ (reference sequence). The length of the CDR3 is 16 residues. V was shortened by 0 bases and J by 3 bases, with 14 bases between the two germline ends. The CDR3 DNA is TGTGCCAGCAGCTTAGCTGGGCGCCCGGATTACTATGGCTACACCTTC. Translation: CASSLAGRPDYYGYTF.